The 32 T cell receptor beta chains presented below share a single source sample, sequenced in a study of T-cell memory formation after mild COVID-19. TCRdb re-analysed the 5' RACE reads in MiXCR, keeping a single row per CDR3 protein. The data hold some 150,000 distinct CDR3 sequences, with 15% to 20% observed a single time. Sequenced input: PBMCs or a T cell subset sorted from them (not recorded which). Receptors were obtained from an adult woman who had mild COVID-19 (a few samples of this study predate the infection). Cell type and time point are not known.

This chain joins TRBV5-1 and TRBJ2-7; D gene ambiguous. Germline assignment: CDR1 SGHRS and CDR2 YFSETQ. This CDR3 region has 13 residues. V lost 2 bases to trimming and J lost 6 bases, with 12 bases between them. CDR3 nucleotide sequence: TGCGCCAGCAGCTTATCCCAATCCGCCGAGCAGTACTTC. Protein: CASSLSQSAEQYF. The variable domain in full, with the rest retrieved from reference TRBV5-1 and TRBJ2-7, is KAGVTQTPRYLIKTRGQQVTLSCSPISGHRSVSWYQQTPGQGLQFLFEYFSETQRNKGNFPGRFSGRQFSNSRSEMNVSTLELGDSALYLCASSLSQSAEQYFGPGTRLTVT.

The rearrangement joins TRBV7-9 to TRBJ2-7, with 8 bases that match TRBD1. The CDR3 covers 16 residues. Germline loops: CDR1 SEHNR, CDR2 FQNEAQ (reference sequence). J lost 3 bases, V lost 6 bases, and 13 bases had no gene match. CDR3 coding DNA: TGTGCCAGCAGTCCCGGACAGGGCCTCGATATCTACGAGCAGTACTTC. This translates into CASSPGQGLDIYEQYF.

This clonotype was detected only a few times. The chain recombines TRBV21-1 with TRBJ1-1; whether TRBD1, the table's D call, matches the DNA was not checked. TRBV21-1 is a documented pseudogene. This CDR3 is 12 amino acids long. The CDR3 sequence: CARATGDTEAFF. CDR3 DNA: TGTGCCAGAGCGACAGGGGACACTGAAGCTTTCTTT.

The chain joins TRBV7-9 to TRBJ2-1, with a weak D call TRBD1 (6 bases). The V gene lost 5 bases and the J gene lost 1 base, with 12 bases spanning the gap. From germline, CDR1 is SEHNR and CDR2 FQNEAQ (reference sequence). The CDR3 is 15 residues long. CDR3 DNA sequence: TGTGCCAGCAGCCCACAGGGTCGGTCCTACAATGAGCAGTTCTTC. This translates into CASSPQGRSYNEQFF.

V is TRBV29-1 and J is TRBJ1-2; D is unresolved. Germline CDR1 and CDR2: SQVTM and ANQGSEA. Trimming pared 3 bases from V and 8 bases from J, leaving 7 bases between. CDR3 length: 10 residues. This CDR3 reads CSVEREGYTF. The DNA of the CDR3 is TGCAGCGTTGAGCGGGAAGGCTACACCTTC.

The rearrangement uses TRBV5-1 and TRBJ2-1; 7 bases line up with TRBD2. The CDR3 extends over 15 amino acids. Germline values: CDR1 SGHRS, CDR2 YFSETQ. Trimming cost V 4 bases and J 3 bases; bases outside gene matches: 7. The CDR3 DNA reads as TGCGCCAGCAGCGCGAGCGGGGAGAACTACAATGAGCAGTTCTTC. This translates into CASSASGENYNEQFF.

The V and J genes are TRBV24-1 and TRBJ2-1; TRBD2 aligns across 8 bases. This CDR3 has 18 residues. CDR1 and CDR2 from the germline V gene are KGHDR and SFDVKD. Trimming at V came to 6 bases and at J to 7 bases, leaving 19 bases not matched to a gene. The CDR3 protein is CATSSIFASSGSLNEQFF. The CDR3 DNA follows: TGTGCCACCAGTTCCATTTTCGCCTCAAGCGGGAGTTTGAATGAGCAGTTCTTC.

The J gene is TRBJ1-4, the V gene TRBV2, with TRBD1 matching 9 bases. Germline V gives CDR1 SNHLY, CDR2 FYNNEI. This CDR3 has 14 amino acids. The ends lost 3 bases at V and 5 bases at J; junction bases unmatched: 1. The CDR3 region is CASSETGGNEKLFF. The CDR3 coding sequence is TGTGCCAGCAGTGAGACAGGGGGGAATGAAAAACTGTTTTTT.

The chain employs TRBV6-5 and TRBJ1-6; D possibly corresponds to TRBD1 (5 bases). The V end was cut by 2 bases, the J end by 10 bases, with 12 bases between. The germline gives CDR1 MNHEY, CDR2 SVGAGI. There are 14 residues in the CDR3. This CDR3 reads CASSYRQGWSPLHF. The CDR3 bases are TGTGCCAGCAGTTACCGTCAGGGTTGGTCACCCCTCCACTTT.

The chain carries TRBV6-6 and TRBJ2-3; TRBD2 aligns across 13 bases. V was pared by 2 bases and J by 7 bases, with 9 bases of the junction left unmatched. CDR1 MNHNY and CDR2 SVGAGI come from the germline V gene (reference sequence). The CDR3 contains 17 residues. The CDR3 DNA sequence: TGTGCCAGCAGTTACCCCACACTAGCGGGAGGGACGAATACGCAGTATTTT. Translated, it gives CASSYPTLAGGTNTQYF.

This clonotype has only a few counts. The rearrangement uses TRBV7-9 and TRBJ2-1; 9 bases match TRBD1. The CDR3 covers 19 residues. The junction had 13 bases not matched to a gene; V was cut back by 4 bases and J by 0 bases. Looked up from germline, CDR1 is SEHNR and CDR2 is FQNEAQ (reference sequence). The CDR3 nucleotides read TGTGCCAGCAGCTCTCCACGGGACAGGGCCTTAAGCTCCTACAATGAGCAGTTCTTC. Translated: CASSSPRDRALSSYNEQFF.

This chain connects TRBV6-1 to TRBJ1-1; possibly TRBD1 for D (5 bases). The V gene's germline CDR1 is MNHNS and CDR2 SASEGT. CDR3 length: 15 amino acids. V lost 2 bases and J lost 6, with 16 bases in between. CDR3: CASSERGGISAEAFF. In nucleotides, the CDR3 is TGTGCCAGCAGTGAAAGGGGAGGGATTAGCGCTGAAGCTTTCTTT.

This clonotype was seen only a few times. The chain has TRBV20-1 and TRBJ2-1; 9 bases align to TRBD2. V was pared by 0 bases and J by 1 base, with 10 bases of the junction left unmatched. From germline, CDR1 is DFQATT and CDR2 SNEGSKA (reference sequence). The CDR3 extends over 18 amino acids. The CDR3 DNA is TGCAGTGCTAGAGACCGGGCGGGAGGGGGAATTTCCTACAATGAGCAGTTCTTC. Residues: CSARDRAGGGISYNEQFF.

The rearrangement joins TRBV5-1 to TRBJ1-1; tentative D call: TRBD1 (5 bases). CDR3 length equals 14 residues. V was shortened by 1 base and J by 4 bases, with 11 bases between the two germline ends. Germline CDR1 reads SGHRS; CDR2 reads YFSETQ. The CDR3 nucleotides read TGCGCCAGCAGCTTGATTCCGGGGGGCACTGAAGCTTTCTTT. Translation gives CASSLIPGGTEAFF.

The chain employs TRBV7-9 and TRBJ1-5; 8 positions match TRBD1. The CDR3 loop spans 15 amino acids. V shed 6 bases and J 6 bases; nucleotides not matched to a gene: 10. Germline V gene sequence: CDR1 SEHNR, CDR2 FQNEAQ (reference sequence). The DNA for the CDR3 is TGTGCCAGCAGTCGCGCCCAGGGGGCAGGTCAGCCCCAGCATTTT. Protein product: CASSRAQGAGQPQHF. Looking up the rest from reference TRBV7-9 and TRBJ1-5 gives the full variable domain: DTGVSQNPRHKITKRGQNVTFRCDPISEHNRLYWYRQTLGQGPEFLTYFQNEAQLEKSRLLSDRFSAERPKGSFSTLEIQRTEQGDSAMYLCASSRAQGAGQPQHFGDGTRLSIL.

Ten or more counts support this clonotype. V usage is TRBV20-1 and J usage is TRBJ1-2; 9 positions match TRBD1. The CDR3 consists of 15 residues. Germline trimming cut 5 bases from V and 8 bases from J; bases unmatched to any gene: 15. Germline assignment: CDR1 DFQATT and CDR2 SNEGSKA (reference sequence). The CDR3 region is CSASKQGANSGGYTF. CDR3 bases: TGCAGTGCTTCGAAACAGGGGGCCAACTCAGGGGGCTACACCTTC.

This clonotype was seen only a few times. J is TRBJ2-3 and V is TRBV7-7; TRBD1 aligns across 9 bases. Germline assignment: CDR1 SSHAT and CDR2 FNYEAQ (reference sequence). The junction had 15 bases not matched to a gene; V was cut back by 5 bases and J by 3 bases. The CDR3 consists of 18 residues. This CDR3 is CASSLDRYRQGGTDTQYF. CDR3 coding DNA: TGTGCCAGCAGCCTCGATCGCTATAGACAGGGGGGGACAGATACGCAGTATTTT.

V gene TRBV12-3 or TRBV12-4 combines with J gene TRBJ1-6; D unresolved. The CDR3 runs to 15 residues. Trimming removed 0 bases at V and 3 bases at J, with 6 bases between. CDR3 residues: CASSLASGYNSPLHF. The CDR3 nucleotides read TGTGCCAGCAGTTTAGCGTCAGGCTATAATTCACCCCTCCACTTT.

This clonotype was detected ten times or more. The chain links TRBV5-1 to TRBJ2-7, with 7 bases lining up with TRBD2. The CDR3 runs 15 residues. In germline, CDR1 is SGHRS, CDR2 YFSETQ. Trimming took 0 bases from V and 6 from J; bases not matched to a gene: 9. CDR3 DNA: TGCGCCAGCAGCTTGGCTTGGCTAGCGGAGTCCGAGCAGTACTTC. It codes for CASSLAWLAESEQYF.

V gene TRBV16 combines with J gene TRBJ2-3; possible D gene TRBD2, 6 bases. V was pared by 2 bases and J by 0 bases, with 12 bases between. The germline CDR1 and CDR2 sequences are KGHSY and FQNENV. This CDR3 has 16 amino acids. Written as DNA, the CDR3 is TGTGCCAGCAGCCAACCGGGACTTCTTAGCACAGATACGCAGTATTTT. Residues: CASSQPGLLSTDTQYF.

The chain links TRBV2 to TRBJ2-4; no definite D call. Trimming removed 7 bases from V and 6 bases from J, with 16 bases in between. Germline CDR1 SNHLY, CDR2 FYNNEI. The length of the CDR3 is 14 residues. The CDR3, as DNA: TGTGCCAGCACCCCTCGAGTGAAGGGAAACATTCAGTACTTC. This codes for CASTPRVKGNIQYF.

This clonotype has only a few counts. This sequence joins TRBV7-2 and TRBJ1-1, with D possibly matching TRBD1 (6 bases). There are 16 residues in the CDR3. Deletions cut 5 bases from V and 6 bases from J, with 22 bases between. Germline assignment: CDR1 SGHTA and CDR2 FQGNSA. CDR3: CASSRGWGLDWAEAFF. The CDR3 DNA is TGTGCCAGCAGCCGCGGATGGGGGCTGGATTGGGCTGAAGCTTTCTTT.

The sample holds many counts of this clonotype. The rearrangement uses TRBV12-3 or TRBV12-4 and TRBJ1-1; possible D gene TRBD1, 5 bases. CDR3 length equals 17 residues. V lost 0 bases, J lost 0 bases, and 14 bases lay in between. The CDR3 DNA sequence: TGTGCCAGCAGTTTAGCGCTGGGGGGAGGGGTGAACACTGAAGCTTTCTTT. Its translation: CASSLALGGGVNTEAFF.

This chain uses TRBV12-3 or TRBV12-4 with TRBJ2-7; the D gene is possibly TRBD2 (6 bases). The CDR3 extends over 15 amino acids. The V and J ends lost 4 bases and 0 bases respectively, with 13 bases between them. The CDR3 region has the DNA TGTGCCAGCAGTTCTCGCCGGGAGAGCTCCTACGAGCAGTACTTC. This sequence encodes CASSSRRESSYEQYF.

This clonotype has more than one count but fewer than ten. This sequence joins TRBV4-3 and TRBJ2-5; D call uncertain. CDR3 length: 14 residues. Trimming shortened V by 0 bases and J by 3 bases, and 8 bases separated the two germline ends. The germline V gene encodes CDR1 LGHNA and CDR2 YSLEER. This CDR3 reads CASSQDFLKETQYF. CDR3 nucleotide sequence: TGCGCCAGCAGCCAAGATTTCCTGAAAGAGACCCAGTACTTC.

V and J are TRBV7-6 and TRBJ2-7, with 7 bases fitting TRBD1. CDR3 size: 17 residues. Germline V gene data show CDR1 as SGHVS and CDR2 as FNYEAQ. With 5 bases clipped from V and 2 bases from J, the junction kept 15 bases outside the gene matches. The CDR3 loop reads CASSLGRLGQSAYEQYF. The CDR3 DNA reads as TGTGCCAGCAGCCTAGGTCGTTTGGGACAGTCCGCCTACGAGCAGTACTTC.

CDR3 sequence reads: CATSDPGQGKTDTQYF. As DNA, the CDR3 is TGTGCCACCAGTGATCCCGGACAGGGAAAAACAGATACGCAGTATTTT. This chain uses TRBV24-1 with TRBJ2-3, with 8 nucleotides matching TRBD1. In germline, CDR1 is KGHDR, CDR2 SFDVKD. Trimming cost V 3 bases and J 3 bases; bases outside gene matches: 7. The CDR3 runs 16 residues.

The chain uses TRBV27 and TRBJ2-3, with D uncertain. Trimming pared 5 bases from V and 3 bases from J, leaving 12 bases between. CDR3 length equals 14 residues. CDR1 and CDR2 from the germline V gene are MNHEY and SMNVEV (reference sequence). The CDR3 DNA is TGTGCCAGCAGTCGGTTCGGAAGTACAGATACGCAGTATTTT. Protein product: CASSRFGSTDTQYF.

The J gene is TRBJ2-1, the V gene TRBV4-2, with TRBD1 identical over 8 bases. This CDR3 is built from 14 residues. V trimming: 4 bases; J trimming: 8 bases; junction bases outside the gene matches: 7. Germline CDR1 reads LGHNA; CDR2 reads YNFKEQ. This chain's CDR3 is CASSPRTGLDEQFF. The CDR3 nucleotides are TGTGCCAGCAGCCCCCGGACAGGGCTCGATGAGCAGTTCTTC.

This clonotype was seen only a few times. V usage is TRBV15 and J usage is TRBJ2-7, with D possibly matching TRBD1 (6 bases). Between the trimmed V and J ends, which lost 3 bases and 2 bases, there was a span of 14 bases. The CDR3 length is 15 residues. CDR1 and CDR2 from the germline V gene are LNHNV and YYDKDF (reference sequence). The CDR3 loop is CATSRRTVPTYEQYF. The CDR3 coding sequence is TGTGCCACCAGCAGGCGGACAGTACCCACCTACGAGCAGTACTTC.

There are many counts of this clonotype. The gene calls are TRBV9 and TRBJ2-3, with 14 bases fitting TRBD2. The V gene end was trimmed by 0 bases and the J gene end by 5 bases; junction bases not matched to a gene: 2. The CDR3 covers 16 residues. The V gene's germline CDR1 is SGDLS and CDR2 YYNGEE. DNA of the CDR3: TGTGCCAGCAGCGTAGCTGGGACTAGCGGGGGAGATACGCAGTATTTT. It encodes CASSVAGTSGGDTQYF.

V and J are TRBV7-8 and TRBJ1-1; 9 bases are shared with TRBD1. The CDR3 runs 14 residues. With V trimmed by 5 bases and J by 11 bases, 12 bases remained unmatched. Germline-derived CDR1 and CDR2 are SGHVS and FQNEAQ. The CDR3 sequence: CASSARGQGRMAFF. The CDR3 bases are TGTGCCAGCAGCGCTAGGGGACAGGGAAGGATGGCTTTCTTT.